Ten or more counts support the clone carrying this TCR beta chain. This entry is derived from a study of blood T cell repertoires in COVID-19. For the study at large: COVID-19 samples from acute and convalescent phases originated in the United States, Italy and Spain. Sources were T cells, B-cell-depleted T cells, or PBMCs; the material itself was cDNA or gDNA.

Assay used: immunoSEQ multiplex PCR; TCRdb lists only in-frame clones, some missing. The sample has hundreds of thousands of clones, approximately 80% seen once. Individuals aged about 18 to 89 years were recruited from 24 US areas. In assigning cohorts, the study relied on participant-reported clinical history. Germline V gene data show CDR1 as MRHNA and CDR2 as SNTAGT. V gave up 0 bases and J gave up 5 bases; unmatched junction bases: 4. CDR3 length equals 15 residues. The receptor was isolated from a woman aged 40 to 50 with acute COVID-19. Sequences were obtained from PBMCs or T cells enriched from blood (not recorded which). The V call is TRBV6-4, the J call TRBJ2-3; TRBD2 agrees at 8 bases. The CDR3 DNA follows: TGTGCCAGCAGTGACTCAACAAGCGGGGGAGATACGCAGTATTTT. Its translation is CASSDSTSGGDTQYF.